This T cell receptor (beta chain) was sequenced in a study of identical twins. One entry per CDR3 protein results from TCRdb running MiXCR on the 5' RACE reads. The sample has approximately 220,000 distinct CDR3 sequences, approximately 9% seen once. The V and J ends lost 7 bases and 5 bases respectively, with 8 bases between them. Germline values: CDR1 MDHEN, CDR2 SYDVKM. The CDR3 is made up of 11 amino acids. Sample: memory (CD45RO+) T cells sorted from blood. The clonotype was recovered from a woman under 30 in good health. The genes are TRBV28 and TRBJ1-2; D is possibly TRBD1 (5 bases). CDR3 loop: CASTRQYGYTF. The CDR3 DNA reads TGTGCCAGCACCCGACAGTATGGCTACACCTTC.